These T cell receptor beta chains were read from a single sample in a study of T cells in Graves' hyperthyroidism and ophthalmopathy. TCRdb itself ran the multiplex PCR reads through MiXCR, one entry per CDR3 protein. The sample lists 300,000 to 450,000 distinct CDR3 sequences, approximately 18% occurring once. Input material: blood. The receptors derive from a woman in her thirties with Graves' hyperthyroidism that later progressed to Graves' ophthalmopathy. CDR3s include the opening cysteine and the closing phenylalanine or tryptophan. Fields, in order: D gene, V gene, clone size, J gene, CDR3 DNA, CDR3 protein. D genes are given only for firm matches. The size entry is marked missing in some rows and otherwise reads once, few, many or a size class.

-	TRBV2	many	TRBJ1-2	TGTGCCAGCACTGGGGGGCTCCTAACACCCTATGGCTACACCTTC	CASTGGLLTPYGYTF
TRBD1	TRBV18	many	TRBJ2-7	TGTGCCACCACAGGGGTGAGGGGCGACTCCTACGAGCAGTACTTC	CATTGVRGDSYEQYF
-	TRBV7-9	-	TRBJ2-3	TGTGCCAGCAGCTTAGCGTACGGGATCCGGGATACGCAGTATTTT	CASSLAYGIRDTQYF
-	TRBV6-1	-	TRBJ2-2	TGTGCCTCCGAGGGCGCGGCCGGGGGTTCCGGGGAGCTGTTTTTT	CASEGAAGGSGELFF
-	TRBV25-1	-	TRBJ1-1	TGTGCCAGCAGTTCCCCCGGCGGGGTCACTGAAGCTTTCTTT	CASSSPGGVTEAFF
-	TRBV27	few	TRBJ1-5	TGTGCCAGCAGGGGGGGATCTCTTAGCAATCAGCCCCAGCATTTT	CASRGGSLSNQPQHF
-	TRBV12-3/TRBV12-4	-	TRBJ2-5	TGTGCCAGCAGTTTGGCAGCCGTCCAAGAGACCCAGTACTTC	CASSLAAVQETQYF
TRBD1	TRBV11-2	few	TRBJ2-1	TGTGCCAGCAGCGCCGGGACAGGGTTCACTGAGCAGTTCTTC	CASSAGTGFTEQFF
TRBD1	TRBV6-1	-	TRBJ2-1	TGTGCCAGCAGAGAGACAGGGGCGTACAATGAGCAGTTCTTC	CASRETGAYNEQFF
TRBD1	TRBV30	many	TRBJ1-1	TGTGCCTGGAAGGGACAGGTGAACACTGAAGCTTTCTTT	CAWKGQVNTEAFF
-	TRBV20-1	-	TRBJ2-7	TGCAGTGCTAGAGATCTCCAGAGCGGCAACTACGAGCAGTACTTC	CSARDLQSGNYEQYF
-	TRBV5-1	few	TRBJ2-7	TGCGCCAGCAGCTTGTCTGCGTTCTACGAGCAGTACTTC	CASSLSAFYEQYF
-	TRBV5-6	many	TRBJ2-3	TGTGCCAGCAGCTCGGACACGCGGACAGATACGCAGTATTTT	CASSSDTRTDTQYF
-	TRBV9	many	TRBJ1-4	TGTGCCAGCAGCGTAGGGAGCGCCGTAAATGAAAAACTGTTTTTT	CASSVGSAVNEKLFF
TRBD1	TRBV24-1	many	TRBJ2-3	TGTGCCACCAGTGCTCACTCCCGGACAGGTCCTAGCACAGATACGCAGTATTTT	CATSAHSRTGPSTDTQYF
-	TRBV15	-	TRBJ1-4	TGTGCCACCAGCAGTGGAGGGGGAACTAATGAAAAACTGTTTTTT	CATSSGGGTNEKLFF
-	TRBV18	many	TRBJ1-1	TGTGCCAGCTCACCACCTTCTAGGATGAACACTGAAGCTTTCTTT	CASSPPSRMNTEAFF
TRBD2	TRBV20-1	many	TRBJ2-2	TGCAGTGCCAGCCAGCCTAGCGGGAGTGTATCCGGGGAGCTGTTTTTT	CSASQPSGSVSGELFF
-	TRBV6-2/TRBV6-3	many	TRBJ2-7	TGTGCCAGCAGTCCGACAGAAAATTACGAGCAGTACTTC	CASSPTENYEQYF
-	TRBV27	-	TRBJ1-1	TGTGCCAGCAGTTTCTCTTCGGGGACTGAAGCTTTCTTT	CASSFSSGTEAFF
TRBD1	TRBV4-2	-	TRBJ2-2	TGTGCCAGCAGCCAAGAGGCCTCTGGGACAGGGGGGGACACCGGGGAGCTGTTTTTT	CASSQEASGTGGDTGELFF
-	TRBV28	many	TRBJ1-6	TGTGCCAGCAGTTTGGCTCCGAATAATTCACCCCTCCACTTT	CASSLAPNNSPLHF
-	TRBV20-1	few	TRBJ2-7	TGCAGTGCTAGGGAGGGCGGGCCTCTCACGCAGTACTTC	CSAREGGPLTQYF
TRBD2	TRBV6-2/TRBV6-3	-	TRBJ2-2	TGTGCCAGCAGTTCAGGGCTAGCGGAAACCGGGGAGCTGTTTTTT	CASSSGLAETGELFF
-	TRBV6-1	-	TRBJ2-7	TGTGCCAACAGTGAATACGGTGAGGAGCAGTACTTC	CANSEYGEEQYF
TRBD1	TRBV2	-	TRBJ2-1	TGTGCCAGCAGAAGACAGGGGGCGGATGAGCAGTTCTTC	CASRRQGADEQFF
-	TRBV10-2	many	TRBJ2-7	TGCGCCAGCAGTCCGGCGGGGGAGCAGTACTTC	CASSPAGEQYF
-	TRBV7-8	many	TRBJ1-4	TGTGCCAGCAGCTCCCATAGTCCCGAACTGTTTTTT	CASSSHSPELFF
-	TRBV27	many	TRBJ2-7	TGTGCCAGCAGCCCCACGGGACACCACTACGAGCAGTACTTC	CASSPTGHHYEQYF
-	TRBV29-1	many	TRBJ2-1	TGCAGCGTTGGTAGAGGTACGACCTACAATGAGCAGTTCTTC	CSVGRGTTYNEQFF
-	TRBV7-2	many	TRBJ2-1	TGTGCCAGCAGCCTCCACACCGACCGCTCCTACAATGAGCAGTTCTTC	CASSLHTDRSYNEQFF
-	TRBV5-1	many	TRBJ1-5	TGCGCCAGCAGCCCAGACGGCAATCAGCCCCAGCATTTT	CASSPDGNQPQHF
TRBD1	TRBV7-9	few	TRBJ1-4	TGTGCCAGCAGCCCGGGGACAGCAACTAATGAAAAACTGTTTTTT	CASSPGTATNEKLFF
-	TRBV6-5	many	TRBJ2-2	TGTGCCAGCAGTTCCTTTTTAGATGACGAGAACACCGGGGAGCTGTTTTTT	CASSSFLDDENTGELFF
-	TRBV29-1	-	TRBJ1-4	TGCAGCGCCATCGCGTCGACAAATGAAAAACTGTTTTTT	CSAIASTNEKLFF
TRBD2	TRBV6-1	many	TRBJ2-3	TGTGCCAGCAGTTTGGGCGGACTAGCGGCGCAGTATTTT	CASSLGGLAAQYF
TRBD2	TRBV19	many	TRBJ2-1	TGTGCCAGTAGTGAACTAGCGGCGGATGAGCAGTTCTTC	CASSELAADEQFF
TRBD1	TRBV25-1	few	TRBJ2-5	TGTGCCAGCAGTGAAATCCACAGGGGCCTCCAAGAGACCCAGTACTTC	CASSEIHRGLQETQYF
-	TRBV2	once	TRBJ2-1	TGTGCCAGCCAGCTAGCGACCTACAATGAGCAGTTCTTC	CASQLATYNEQFF
-	TRBV10-3	-	TRBJ2-6	TGTCCCATCAGTGGTGGAAGCTCTGGGGCCAACGTCCTGACTTTC	CPISGGSSGANVLTF
TRBD1	TRBV5-5	many	TRBJ2-7	TGTGCCAGCAGCTGGGACAGGACCTACTACGAGCAGTACTTC	CASSWDRTYYEQYF
-	TRBV10-3	many	TRBJ2-1	TGTGCCATCAGTCTAAATCACAGGGATGTGGATGAGCAGTTCTTC	CAISLNHRDVDEQFF
TRBD2	TRBV2	many	TRBJ2-3	TGTGCCAGCCTCCTAGCGGGAAGCACAGATACGCAGTATTTT	CASLLAGSTDTQYF
-	TRBV28	many	TRBJ1-5	TGTGCCAGCAGTCCCCAAATCACGGTCGGGAATCAGCCCCAGCATTTT	CASSPQITVGNQPQHF
-	TRBV12-3/TRBV12-4	many	TRBJ2-5	TGTGCCAGCAGTTTTAACAGGGTACAAGAGACCCAGTACTTC	CASSFNRVQETQYF
TRBD2	TRBV3-1	many	TRBJ2-1	TGTGCCAGCAGCCAAGATCTTGTACTAGCGGGAGGACATCGCGATGAGCAGTTCTTC	CASSQDLVLAGGHRDEQFF
-	TRBV6-1	-	TRBJ2-2	TGTGCCAGCAGTGCCACAGGGTCCGGGGAGCTGTTTTTT	CASSATGSGELFF
-	TRBV20-1	many	TRBJ1-2	TGCAGTGCTAGAGATAGGAACACATCCCCGCGTGATGGCTACACCTTC	CSARDRNTSPRDGYTF
-	TRBV2	many	TRBJ2-5	TGTGCCAGCAGTGTCGGTCTGGGGTACCAAGAGACCCAGTACTTC	CASSVGLGYQETQYF
TRBD1	TRBV28	few	TRBJ1-5	TGTGCCAGCAGTACCAGGGGGCGGACGGGCAATCAGCCCCAGCATTTT	CASSTRGRTGNQPQHF
TRBD1	TRBV19	-	TRBJ2-7	TGTGCCAGTAGTATGACGACAGGGGGCTACGAGCAGTACTTC	CASSMTTGGYEQYF
-	TRBV28	many	TRBJ1-3	TGTGCCAGCAGTTCCATTGGAAACACCATATATTTT	CASSSIGNTIYF
-	TRBV28	many	TRBJ2-1	TGTGCCAGCAGTTTATGGTCGGGGGGCCTCAACAATGAGCAGTTCTTC	CASSLWSGGLNNEQFF
TRBD1	TRBV7-9	many	TRBJ1-2	TGTGCCAGCAGCTTAGGGGGACAGAGACCCAACTATGGCTACACCTTC	CASSLGGQRPNYGYTF
-	TRBV6-7	-	TRBJ1-1	TGTGCCAGCAATAAGGCAGCTTTCTTT	CASNKAAFF
TRBD2	TRBV4-2	many	TRBJ2-3	TGTGCCAGCAGCCAAGAGCTAGCGGGAGGGCTGGATACGCAGTATTTT	CASSQELAGGLDTQYF
TRBD2	TRBV6-1	few	TRBJ2-3	TGTGCCAGCAGTGTGGGGACTAGCGGGGGTTACCCCCATACGCAGTATTTT	CASSVGTSGGYPHTQYF
-	TRBV6-1	many	TRBJ1-6	TGTGCCAGCAGTGAAGAGGCTGGACTCTCCGGCCCACCCCTCCACTTT	CASSEEAGLSGPPLHF